The 28 T cell receptor beta chains presented below share a single source sample, sequenced in a study of vaccination and CD4 T cells after COVID-19. The antigens these receptors bind are not known. Described treatment: approximately 11-day PBMC culture with coronavirus spike peptide pools or control peptides (ViraFEST assay). With the Oncomine TCR Beta short-read assay, DNA from cultured CD4+ T cells was sequenced. TCRdb re-called the PCR reads through MiXCR, storing one row per CDR3 protein. In the table there are fewer than 4,500 distinct CDR3 sequences, around 32% of which are singletons. The sample comprised CD4+ T cells from blood, cultured in vitro. Receptors originate from a human donor who had recovered from COVID-19.

The chain recombines TRBV5-1 with TRBJ1-1, with a weak D call TRBD1 (6 bases). Trimming removed 6 bases at V and 5 bases at J, with 8 bases between. Germline CDR1 SGHRS, CDR2 YFSETQ. There are 11 residues in the CDR3. CDR3 protein: CASKGETEAFF. CDR3 coding DNA: TGCGCCAGCAAGGGGGAGACTGAAGCTTTCTTT.

The DNA for the CDR3 is TGTGCCACCAGCAGAGAAGGGGGGTTGCTCTATGGCTACACCTTC. Encoded protein: CATSREGGLLYGYTF. V usage is TRBV15 and J usage is TRBJ1-2; tentative D call: TRBD1 (6 bases). V dropped 0 bases and J dropped 4 bases, with 12 bases sitting between them. CDR3 length: 15 amino acids. Germline CDR1 and CDR2: LNHNV and YYDKDF (reference sequence).

The chain recombines TRBV2 with TRBJ1-1, with 9 bases matching TRBD1. The CDR3 is 11 amino acids. Trimming cost V 6 bases and J 8 bases; bases outside gene matches: 1. Germline CDR1 is SNHLY and CDR2 is FYNNEI. CDR3 in amino acids: CASRDRGEAFF. The CDR3 DNA reads as TGTGCCAGCAGGGACAGGGGAGAAGCTTTCTTT.

The chain has TRBV20-1 and TRBJ2-1, with D uncertain. The ends were cut back, 3 bases at V and 4 bases at J, with 13 bases in the middle. The CDR3 runs to 14 residues. Germline V gene data show CDR1 as DFQATT and CDR2 as SNEGSKA (reference sequence). This CDR3 is CSASLSAGYNEQFF. The CDR3 DNA is TGCAGTGCTAGTTTGTCTGCTGGGTACAATGAGCAGTTCTTC.

The genes are TRBV27 and TRBJ1-1; a possible D gene is TRBD1 (6 bases). In germline, CDR1 is MNHEY, CDR2 SMNVEV (reference sequence). With 5 bases removed from V and 5 bases from J, the gap between germline ends came to 21 bases. CDR3 length: 16 amino acids. The CDR3 DNA reads TGTGCCAGCAGTCGCCAACAGGGAAAGGCGAGGACTGAAGCTTTCTTT. Translated: CASSRQQGKARTEAFF.

The chain joins TRBV6-5 to TRBJ1-2; the D gene is possibly TRBD1 (6 bases). The CDR3 is made up of 15 amino acids. CDR1 and CDR2 from the germline V gene are MNHEY and SVGAGI. V lost 2 bases and J lost 2, with 12 bases in between. DNA of the CDR3: TGTGCCAGCAGTTACACGGGCAGGGGAAACTATGGCTACACCTTC. This encodes CASSYTGRGNYGYTF.

J is TRBJ2-7 and V is TRBV6-1; either TRBD1 or TRBD2 may supply D (7 bases each). Germline V gene lookup returns CDR1 MNHNS and CDR2 SASEGT. V shed 6 bases and J shed 2 bases, with 20 bases lying between them. The CDR3 is 16 residues long. CDR3: CASRGGEGAGPYEQYF. The CDR3 nucleotides are TGTGCCAGCAGAGGAGGGGAGGGGGCAGGACCCTACGAGCAGTACTTC.

This chain uses TRBV20-1 with TRBJ1-5; TRBD1 matches 9 bases. The CDR3 has 15 residues. From germline, CDR1 is DFQATT and CDR2 SNEGSKA (reference sequence). The V gene end was trimmed by 5 bases and the J gene end by 2 bases; junction bases not matched to a gene: 7. This CDR3 is CSAWTGAGGNQPQHF. The CDR3 DNA sequence: TGCAGTGCTTGGACAGGGGCGGGTGGCAATCAGCCCCAGCATTTT.

Worth noting for this clonotype: The junction and the germline gene differ at one end; a read error may be behind it. The gene calls are TRBV7-3 and TRBJ2-3; 10 bases align to TRBD1. Germline V CDR1 and CDR2: SGHTA, FQGTGA. This CDR3 has 16 residues. CDR3 protein: CVSSSPGTGGTDTQYF. The CDR3 DNA reads as TGTGTCAGCAGCTCTCCCGGGACAGGGGGCACAGATACGCAGTATTTT.

This clonotype was recorded a few times. The chain is built from TRBV12-3 or TRBV12-4 and TRBJ1-2; D not resolved. V was pared by 6 bases and J by 0 bases, with 8 bases between. The CDR3 is 13 amino acids. CDR3 sequence reads: CASRSTSNYGYTF. For the CDR3, the DNA is TGTGCCAGCAGGTCGACATCTAACTATGGCTACACCTTC.

Sample share makes this clonotype medium-sized. DNA for the CDR3: TGTGCCAGCAGCTTAGGGGCGGGGGGGCGGCATGAGCAGTTCTTC. It specifies CASSLGAGGRHEQFF. The chain recombines TRBV11-2 with TRBJ2-1; TRBD2 matches 9 bases. The germline CDR1 and CDR2 sequences are SGHAT and FQNNGV. This CDR3 comprises 15 residues. After removal of 1 base from V and 8 bases from J, the junction contained 6 bases not matched to a gene.

This clonotype was counted a few times. The chain has TRBV20-1 and TRBJ1-2; no reliable D call. V shed 2 bases and J shed 8 bases, with 12 bases lying between them. The germline V gene encodes CDR1 DFQATT and CDR2 SNEGSKA (reference sequence). CDR3 length: 12 amino acids. CDR3 bases: TGCAGTGCTAGACCGACGGGAGAAGGCTACACCTTC. Amino acids: CSARPTGEGYTF.

This clonotype has only a few counts. This chain links TRBV5-1 with TRBJ1-1; TRBD1 might be the D (5 bases). Trimming cost V 2 bases and J 5 bases, with 7 bases left between them. Germline assignment: CDR1 SGHRS and CDR2 YFSETQ. The length of the CDR3 is 12 residues. The CDR3 coding sequence is TGCGCCAGCAGCTTCCGGGGGACTGAAGCTTTCTTT. It codes for CASSFRGTEAFF.

This clonotype was found a few times. V and J are TRBV20-1 and TRBJ2-3; 12 bases agree with TRBD2. Trimming took 4 bases from V and 1 from J; bases not matched to a gene: 9. This CDR3 spans 17 amino acids. The germline CDR1 and CDR2 sequences are DFQATT and SNEGSKA (reference sequence). Here the CDR3 reads CSAIGPSGGAGTDTQYF. CDR3 in DNA: TGCAGTGCTATAGGTCCTAGCGGGGGGGCGGGCACAGATACGCAGTATTTT.

The table lists this clonotype with a few counts. This chain links TRBV20-1 with TRBJ1-2; no reliable D call. Germline values: CDR1 DFQATT, CDR2 SNEGSKA (reference sequence). CDR3 size: 14 residues. Trimming took 3 bases from V and 5 from J, leaving 16 bases between them. The CDR3 loop is CSASPHSPTYGYTF. The CDR3 nucleotides are TGCAGTGCTAGTCCCCACTCCCCTACTTATGGCTACACCTTC.

This chain connects TRBV24-1 to TRBJ2-3; D is undetermined. Germline CDR1 reads KGHDR; CDR2 reads SFDVKD. The CDR3 is made up of 14 amino acids. V was shortened by 4 bases and J by 2 bases, with 9 bases between the two germline ends. The CDR3 loop reads CATSDPGTTDTQYF. DNA for the CDR3: TGTGCCACCAGTGACCCCGGAACCACAGATACGCAGTATTTT.

The table lists this clonotype with a few counts. The chain has TRBV12-3 or TRBV12-4 and TRBJ1-2; a weak D match, TRBD1 (6 bases). Trimming left V 6 bases short and J 12 bases short, with 14 bases between. The CDR3 has 11 amino acids. In DNA form, the CDR3 reads TGTGCCAGCAGCGGTGGGGGGGCGCACACCTTC. Amino acid sequence: CASSGGGAHTF.

V and J are TRBV27 and TRBJ1-4, with D possibly TRBD1 on 6 matching bases. CDR3 length: 15 residues. The germline V gene has CDR1 MNHEY and CDR2 SMNVEV (reference sequence). V dropped 5 bases and J dropped 3 bases, with 13 bases sitting between them. The CDR3: CASSRTGRANEKLFF. CDR3 DNA: TGTGCCAGCAGTCGAACAGGGAGGGCTAATGAAAAACTGTTTTTT.

The V gene is TRBV12-3 or TRBV12-4, the J gene TRBJ1-1, with D tentatively TRBD1 (6 bases). V dropped 4 bases and J dropped 5 bases, with 11 bases sitting between them. This CDR3 spans 13 amino acids. CDR3 coding DNA: TGTGCCAGCAGTTCTCTGACAGGTACTGAAGCTTTCTTT. The encoded protein is CASSSLTGTEAFF.

This clonotype was found a few times. The CDR3 reads CASSKRDSLDEQFF. In DNA form, the CDR3 reads TGTGCCAGCAGCAAACGGGACTCCTTGGATGAGCAGTTCTTC. This chain joins TRBV7-9 and TRBJ2-1; tentative D call: TRBD2 (6 bases). Per germline, CDR1 SEHNR and CDR2 FQNEAQ (reference sequence). The V gene lost 5 bases and the J gene lost 8 bases, with 16 bases spanning the gap. CDR3 size: 14 residues.

This clonotype has a single count. The chain joins TRBV11-2 to TRBJ2-7; D assignment may be TRBD1 or TRBD2 (6 bases each). Germline loops: CDR1 SGHAT, CDR2 FQNNGV. V dropped 4 bases and J dropped 7 bases, with 17 bases sitting between them. The CDR3 spans 14 residues. The CDR3 bases are TGTGCCAGCAGCTATGGGGGGCCCGGGGCAGAGCAGTACTTC. It codes for CASSYGGPGAEQYF.

The V gene is TRBV15, the J gene TRBJ2-5, with TRBD2 identical over 10 bases. The J segment lost 2 bases and the V segment lost 0 bases, leaving 3 bases of the junction unmatched. The germline V gene encodes CDR1 LNHNV and CDR2 YYDKDF (reference sequence). The CDR3 spans 16 residues. For the CDR3, the DNA is TGTGCCACCAGCAGAGATCCAGCGGGGGGGCAAGAGACCCAGTACTTC. As protein: CATSRDPAGGQETQYF.

This chain uses TRBV19 with TRBJ1-1; no firm D call. In germline, CDR1 is LNHDA, CDR2 SQIVND (reference sequence). Trimming left V 7 bases short and J 4 bases short, with 4 bases between. This CDR3 is built from 10 residues. DNA for the CDR3: TGTGCCAGTAAGGGCACTGAAGCTTTCTTT. This encodes CASKGTEAFF.

This clonotype has just a few counts. The chain employs TRBV7-8 and TRBJ2-5, with unresolved D. There are 12 residues in the CDR3. Trimming shortened V by 0 bases and J by 7 bases, and 6 bases separated the two germline ends. Germline values: CDR1 SGHVS, CDR2 FQNEAQ. Here the CDR3 DNA reads TGTGCCAGCAGCTTAGCTCACGGGACCCAGTACTTC. As protein: CASSLAHGTQYF.

The rearrangement uses TRBV12-3 or TRBV12-4 and TRBJ2-2; D is possibly TRBD1 (6 bases). V lost 6 bases and J lost 1, with 12 bases in between. The CDR3 has 15 residues. The CDR3: CASRPRGKNTGELFF. The DNA for the CDR3 is TGTGCCAGCAGACCGAGGGGGAAGAACACCGGGGAGCTGTTTTTT.

This chain connects TRBV27 to TRBJ2-7; maybe TRBD1 (6 bases). There are 16 residues in the CDR3. Germline CDR1 MNHEY, CDR2 SMNVEV (reference sequence). V gave up 3 bases and J gave up 2 bases, with 17 bases separating them. CDR3 sequence (DNA): TGTGCCAGCAGTTTCTACTCGGACAGTCCGACCTACGAGCAGTACTTC. Amino acid sequence: CASSFYSDSPTYEQYF.

CDR3 sequence reads: CASSTGYGNTIYF. CDR3 coding DNA: TGTGCCAGCTCAACAGGGTACGGAAACACCATATATTTT. This chain links TRBV18 with TRBJ1-3, with D possibly TRBD1 on 6 matching bases. Germline V gene data show CDR1 as KGHSH and CDR2 as LQKENI. CDR3 size: 13 residues. The ends were cut back, 5 bases at V and 4 bases at J, with 9 bases in the middle.

By sample share, this clonotype is medium-sized. The chain joins TRBV6-1 to TRBJ1-1, with TRBD1 identical over 7 bases. V shed 6 bases, J shed 6 bases, and the junction held 4 bases outside the gene matches. Germline-derived CDR1 and CDR2 are MNHNS and SASEGT. The CDR3 runs to 12 residues. This CDR3 is CASRRGTAEAFF. The CDR3 nucleotides read TGTGCCAGCAGACGGGGGACAGCTGAAGCTTTCTTT.